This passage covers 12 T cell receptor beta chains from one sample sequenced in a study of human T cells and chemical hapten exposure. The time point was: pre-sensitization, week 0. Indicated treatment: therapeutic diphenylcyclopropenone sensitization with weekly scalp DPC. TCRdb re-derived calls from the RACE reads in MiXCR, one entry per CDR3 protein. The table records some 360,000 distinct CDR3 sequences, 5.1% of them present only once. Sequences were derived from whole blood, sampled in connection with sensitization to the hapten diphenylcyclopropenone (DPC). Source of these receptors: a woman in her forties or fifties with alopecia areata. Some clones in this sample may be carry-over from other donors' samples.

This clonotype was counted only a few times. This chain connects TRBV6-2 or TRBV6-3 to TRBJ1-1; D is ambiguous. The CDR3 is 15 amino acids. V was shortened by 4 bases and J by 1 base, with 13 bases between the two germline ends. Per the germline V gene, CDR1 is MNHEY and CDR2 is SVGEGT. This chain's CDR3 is CASSSDSRRNTEAFF. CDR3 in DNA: TGTGCCAGCAGTTCGGACTCCCGAAGGAACACTGAAGCTTTCTTT.

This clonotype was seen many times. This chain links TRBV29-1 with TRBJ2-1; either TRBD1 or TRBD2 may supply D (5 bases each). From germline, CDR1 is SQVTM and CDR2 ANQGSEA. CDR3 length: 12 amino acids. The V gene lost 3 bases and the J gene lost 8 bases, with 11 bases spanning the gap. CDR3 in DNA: TGCAGCGTTGACTTTCTGGGGGATGAGCAGTTCTTC. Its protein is CSVDFLGDEQFF.

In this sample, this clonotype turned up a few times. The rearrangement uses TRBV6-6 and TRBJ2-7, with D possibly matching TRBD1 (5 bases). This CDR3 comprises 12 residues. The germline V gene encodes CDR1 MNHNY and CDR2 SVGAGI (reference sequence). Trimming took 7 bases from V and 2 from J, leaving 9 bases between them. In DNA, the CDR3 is TGTGCCAGCAAAGGGGTTGCCTACGAGCAGTACTTC. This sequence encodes CASKGVAYEQYF.

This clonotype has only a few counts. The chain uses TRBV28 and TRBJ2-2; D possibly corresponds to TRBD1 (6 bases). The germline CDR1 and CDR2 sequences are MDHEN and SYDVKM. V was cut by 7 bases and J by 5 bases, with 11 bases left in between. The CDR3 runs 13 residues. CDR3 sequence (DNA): TGTGCCAGCACCCCAGGGGTAACCGGGGAGCTGTTTTTT. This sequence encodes CASTPGVTGELFF.

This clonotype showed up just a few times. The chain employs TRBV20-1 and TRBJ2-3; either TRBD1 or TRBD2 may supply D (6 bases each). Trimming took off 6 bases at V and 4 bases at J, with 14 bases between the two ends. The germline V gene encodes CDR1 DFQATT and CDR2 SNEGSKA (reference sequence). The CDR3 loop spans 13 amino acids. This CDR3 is CSAGPGAADTQYF. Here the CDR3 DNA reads TGCAGTGCCGGACCGGGGGCCGCAGATACGCAGTATTTT.

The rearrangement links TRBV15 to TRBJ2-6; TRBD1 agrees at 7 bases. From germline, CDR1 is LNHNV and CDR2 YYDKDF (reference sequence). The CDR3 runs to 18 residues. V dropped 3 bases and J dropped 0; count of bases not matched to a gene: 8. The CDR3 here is CATSSLTGAVSGANVLTF. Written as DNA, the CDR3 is TGTGCCACCAGCAGCCTAACAGGGGCAGTCTCTGGGGCCAACGTCCTGACTTTC.

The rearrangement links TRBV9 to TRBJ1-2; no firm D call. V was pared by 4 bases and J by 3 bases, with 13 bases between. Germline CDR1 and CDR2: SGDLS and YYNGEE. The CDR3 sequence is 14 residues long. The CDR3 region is CASSQTRTDYGYTF. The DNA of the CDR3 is TGTGCCAGCAGCCAGACTCGGACGGACTATGGCTACACCTTC.

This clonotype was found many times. CDR3 residues: CASRVDLSDLRPEAFF. DNA for the CDR3: TGTGCCAGCAGAGTTGACCTTAGTGACCTCCGCCCTGAAGCTTTCTTT. The rearrangement uses TRBV12-3 or TRBV12-4 and TRBJ1-1; D is unclear. The ends were cut back, 6 bases at V and 6 bases at J, with 23 bases in the middle. The CDR3 sequence is 16 residues long.

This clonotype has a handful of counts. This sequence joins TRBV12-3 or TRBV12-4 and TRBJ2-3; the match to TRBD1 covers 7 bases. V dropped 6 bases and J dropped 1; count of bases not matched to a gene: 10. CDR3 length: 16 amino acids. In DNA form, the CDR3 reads TGTGCCAGCAGCACGGGACAGACTTCTGGCACAGATACGCAGTATTTT. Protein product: CASSTGQTSGTDTQYF.

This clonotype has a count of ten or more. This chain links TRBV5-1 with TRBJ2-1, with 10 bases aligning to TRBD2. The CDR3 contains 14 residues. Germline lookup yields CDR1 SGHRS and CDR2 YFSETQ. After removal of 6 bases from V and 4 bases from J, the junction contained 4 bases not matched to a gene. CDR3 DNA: TGCGCCAGCACGTGGACTAGCGGTTACAATGAGCAGTTCTTC. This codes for CASTWTSGYNEQFF. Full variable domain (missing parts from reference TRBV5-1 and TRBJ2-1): KAGVTQTPRYLIKTRGQQVTLSCSPISGHRSVSWYQQTPGQGLQFLFEYFSETQRNKGNFPGRFSGRQFSNSRSEMNVSTLELGDSALYLCASTWTSGYNEQFFGPGTRLTVL.

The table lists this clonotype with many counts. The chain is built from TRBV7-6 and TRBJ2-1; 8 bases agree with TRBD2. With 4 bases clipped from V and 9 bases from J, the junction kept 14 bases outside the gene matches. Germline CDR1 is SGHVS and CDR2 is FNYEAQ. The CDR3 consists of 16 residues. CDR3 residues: CASSSPRTGGASEQFF. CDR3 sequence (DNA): TGTGCCAGCAGCTCGCCCCGGACGGGGGGGGCCAGTGAGCAGTTCTTC.

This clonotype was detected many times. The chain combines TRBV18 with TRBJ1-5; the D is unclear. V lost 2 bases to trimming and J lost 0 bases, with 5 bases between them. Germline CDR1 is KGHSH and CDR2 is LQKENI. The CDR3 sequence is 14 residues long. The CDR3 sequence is CASSPGNSNQPQHF. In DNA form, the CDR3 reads TGTGCCAGCTCACCAGGGAATAGCAATCAGCCCCAGCATTTT.